Listed here are 2 T cell receptor beta chains from one sample, sequenced in a study of follicular helper T cells after annual influenza vaccination. As for time point: 2014-2015 season, pre-vaccination. Data came from immunoSEQ multiplex PCR; TCRdb stores just in-frame clones and leaves some out. The sample consists of about 27,000 clones, around 80% of them appearing once. Sequencing used CXCR5+ CD38- circulating T follicular helper cells from blood, obtained on the day of influenza vaccination. Subset described: circulating Tfh, non-naive CD4+CXCR5+PD-1+ (ICOS+CD38+ or ICOS-CD38-). Receptors were obtained from an adult who received the influenza vaccine.

The chain uses TRBV19 and TRBJ1-2; the D gene is possibly TRBD1 (5 bases). The germline gives CDR1 LNHDA, CDR2 SQIVND (reference sequence). V shed 6 bases and J shed 5 bases, with 13 bases lying between them. The CDR3 spans 13 residues. The CDR3 protein is CASRTQGDYGYTF. The CDR3 DNA is TGTGCCAGTAGAACGCAGGGTGATTATGGCTACACCTTC.

The chain has TRBV6-1 and TRBJ1-5; D is uncertain. The CDR3 extends over 13 amino acids. The V end was cut by 8 bases, the J end by 3 bases, with 11 bases between. Germline CDR1 reads MNHNS; CDR2 reads SASEGT. Here the CDR3 DNA reads TGTGCCAGCTCTAGGATCTTCAATCAGCCCCAGCATTTT. This translates into CASSRIFNQPQHF.